This T cell receptor (beta chain) is drawn from a study of blood T cell repertoires in COVID-19. Study information: The United States, Italy and Spain were the sources of the acute and convalescent COVID-19 samples. In each case, the material was cDNA or gDNA derived from T cells, B-cell-depleted T cells, or PBMCs.

The CDR3 length is 14 residues. V lost 2 bases to trimming and J lost 6 bases, with 12 bases between them. Germline CDR1 reads SEHNR; CDR2 reads FQNEAQ (reference sequence). Original handling: Reference gene primer amplification gave estimated nucleated cell counts. Only in-frame clones appear in the TCRdb table, and some are missing; sequencing was by immunoSEQ multiplex PCR. V, J and clone size are those of that table, while D and trimming were read from the DNA. Here the sample spans 60,000 to 65,000 clones, more than 60% being singletons. The source material was peripheral blood. The clonotype originates from a human donor in a cohort sampled during active COVID-19. The chain couples TRBV7-9 to TRBJ2-3, with D perhaps matching TRBD1 (6 bases). The CDR3 DNA reads as TGTGCCAGCAGCTTAAGATCGCAGGGGGATACGCAGTATTTT. It codes for CASSLRSQGDTQYF.